This is a list of T cell receptor beta chains from one sample in a study of blood T cell repertoires in COVID-19. The table came from immunoSEQ multiplex PCR; TCRdb's copy has only in-frame clones and leaves some out. The data contain roughly 110,000 clones, about 88% of them seen just once; the ten biggest clones take up less than 1.5%. The sample was peripheral blood. Every receptor here comes from a man aged 40-49 years with acute or convalescent COVID-19. CDR3s include the opening cysteine and the closing phenylalanine or tryptophan. The D gene is left open where the match is weak. Expanded clones get a size class; other rows say once, few or many, or leave the size out.

TRBJ1-4 | TRBV7-9 | . | 19 | . | CASSFQRTRNFATNEKLFF | TGTGCCAGCAGCTTCCAAAGGACAAGGAACTTTGCAACTAATGAAAAACTGTTTTTT
TRBJ2-7 | TRBV11-2 | . | 15 | TRBD2 | CASSFLAGETYEQYF | TGTGCCAGCAGCTTCCTAGCGGGAGAGACCTACGAGCAGTACTTC
TRBJ2-2 | TRBV10-3 | . | 14 | TRBD1 | CAMRTGGYTGELFF | TGTGCCATGAGGACAGGGGGCTACACCGGGGAGCTGTTTTTT
TRBJ2-2 | TRBV7-3 | . | 15 | TRBD2 | CASSPQRGSTGELFF | TGTGCCAGCAGCCCCCAGCGGGGGTCCACCGGGGAGCTGTTTTTT
TRBJ2-3 | TRBV18 | . | 15 | . | CASSPRKTETDTQYF | TGTGCCAGCTCACCACGGAAGACGGAGACAGATACGCAGTATTTT
TRBJ2-2 | TRBV10-2 | . | 15 | TRBD2 | CASHSGRAVTGELFF | TGCGCCAGCCATAGCGGGAGGGCGGTCACCGGGGAGCTGTTTTTT
TRBJ2-7 | TRBV6-5 | . | 14 | TRBD1 | CASRRPGGSYEQYF | TGTGCCAGCAGACGACCAGGGGGCTCCTACGAGCAGTACTTC
TRBJ2-2 | TRBV5-8 | . | 17 | TRBD2 | CASSLLLTSGRSGELFF | TGTGCCAGCAGCTTGTTATTGACTAGCGGGAGATCGGGGGAGCTGTTTTTT
TRBJ2-2 | TRBV2 | few | 14 | TRBD1 | CASRSGQGAGELFF | TGTGCCAGCAGGTCGGGACAGGGGGCCGGGGAGCTGTTTTTT
TRBJ2-7 | TRBV11-1 | once | 14 | . | CASSANSGPYEQYF | TGTGCCAGCAGCGCGAATAGCGGACCGTACGAGCAGTACTTC
TRBJ2-1 | TRBV7-3 | few | 15 | TRBD2 | CASSLLAGPYNEQFF | TGTGCCAGCAGCTTACTAGCGGGGCCATACAATGAGCAGTTCTTC
TRBJ1-6 | TRBV6-2/TRBV6-3 | . | 14 | TRBD1 | CASSHRDRESPLHF | TGTGCCAGCAGCCACCGGGACAGGGAGTCACCCCTCCACTTT
TRBJ1-2 | TRBV19 | few | 14 | . | CASSIKSSAGGYTF | TGTGCCAGTAGTATTAAAAGCTCAGCGGGAGGCTACACCTTC
TRBJ2-3 | TRBV19 | . | 15 | TRBD2 | CASSMARTSPDTQYF | TGTGCCAGTAGTATGGCCCGGACTAGTCCAGATACGCAGTATTTT
TRBJ2-3 | TRBV6-2/TRBV6-3 | . | 14 | TRBD1 | CASSRDSFTDTQYF | TGTGCCAGCAGCAGGGACAGCTTCACAGATACGCAGTATTTT
TRBJ1-1 | TRBV7-8 | . | 15 | . | CASSFVTGLNTEAFF | TGTGCCAGCAGCTTTGTGACAGGACTGAACACTGAAGCTTTCTTT
TRBJ1-5 | TRBV19 | . | 16 | TRBD1 | CASSERGGSLNQPQHF | TGTGCCAGTAGTGAGAGAGGGGGCTCCCTTAATCAGCCCCAGCATTTT
TRBJ2-7 | TRBV20-1 | . | 15 | TRBD2 | CSASNPAGRSEEQYF | TGCAGTGCTAGTAACCCAGCGGGAAGAAGTGAGGAGCAGTACTTC
TRBJ2-1 | TRBV19 | . | 15 | TRBD1 | CASSGTGGSYNEQFF | TGTGCCAGTAGTGGGACAGGGGGCTCCTACAATGAGCAGTTCTTC
TRBJ2-1 | TRBV2 | . | 13 | . | CASSVISYNEQFF | TGTGCCAGCAGTGTAATTTCCTACAATGAGCAGTTCTTC
TRBJ1-2 | TRBV7-9 | . | 13 | TRBD1 | CATQTGGDYGYTF | TGTGCCACCCAGACAGGGGGCGACTATGGCTACACCTTC